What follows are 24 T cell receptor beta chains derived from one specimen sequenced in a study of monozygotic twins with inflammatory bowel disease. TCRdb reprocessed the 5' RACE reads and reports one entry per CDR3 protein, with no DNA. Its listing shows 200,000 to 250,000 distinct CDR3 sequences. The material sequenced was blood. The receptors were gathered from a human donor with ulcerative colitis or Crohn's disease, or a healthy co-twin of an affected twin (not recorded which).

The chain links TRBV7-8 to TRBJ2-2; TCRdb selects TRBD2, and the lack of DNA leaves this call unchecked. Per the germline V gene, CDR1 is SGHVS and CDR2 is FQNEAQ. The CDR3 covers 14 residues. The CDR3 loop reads CASSLIGPIGELFF.

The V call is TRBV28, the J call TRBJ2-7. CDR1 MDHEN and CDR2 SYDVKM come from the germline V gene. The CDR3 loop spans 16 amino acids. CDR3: CASRRFSMVGSYEQYF. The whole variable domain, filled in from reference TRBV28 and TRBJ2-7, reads DVKVTQSSRYLVKRTGEKVFLECVQDMDHENMFWYRQDPGLGLRLIYFSYDVKMKEKGDIPEGYSVSREKKERFSLILESASTNQTSMYLCASRRFSMVGSYEQYFGPGTRLTVT.

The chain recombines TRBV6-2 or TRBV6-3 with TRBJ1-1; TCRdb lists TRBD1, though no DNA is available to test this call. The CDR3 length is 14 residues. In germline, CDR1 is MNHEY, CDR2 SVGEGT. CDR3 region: CASRLGGRGPEAFF.

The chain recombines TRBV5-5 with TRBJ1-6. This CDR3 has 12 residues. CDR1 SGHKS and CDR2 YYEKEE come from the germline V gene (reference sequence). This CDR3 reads CASGHNNSPLHF.

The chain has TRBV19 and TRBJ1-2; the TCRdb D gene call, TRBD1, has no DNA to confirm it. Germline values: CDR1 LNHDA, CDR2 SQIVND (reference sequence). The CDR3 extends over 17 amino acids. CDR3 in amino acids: CASSKSLTGTGSYGYTF.

The CDR3 sequence is CSARLAGGTNTGELFF. The rearrangement uses TRBV20-1 and TRBJ2-2; the D call from TCRdb, TRBD2, cannot be confirmed without DNA. The germline CDR1 and CDR2 sequences are DFQATT and SNEGSKA (reference sequence). The CDR3 loop spans 16 amino acids.

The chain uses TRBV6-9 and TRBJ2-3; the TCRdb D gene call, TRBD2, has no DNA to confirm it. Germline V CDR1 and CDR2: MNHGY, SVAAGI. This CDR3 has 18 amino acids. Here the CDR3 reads CASSYRSGLAGNTDTQYF.

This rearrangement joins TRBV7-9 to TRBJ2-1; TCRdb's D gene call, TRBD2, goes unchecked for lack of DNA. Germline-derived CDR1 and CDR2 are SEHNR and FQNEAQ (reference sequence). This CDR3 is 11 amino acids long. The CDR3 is CASSFGEEQFF.

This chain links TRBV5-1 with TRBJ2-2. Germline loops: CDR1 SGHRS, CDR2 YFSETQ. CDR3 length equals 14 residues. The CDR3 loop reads CASSLWTPTGELFF.

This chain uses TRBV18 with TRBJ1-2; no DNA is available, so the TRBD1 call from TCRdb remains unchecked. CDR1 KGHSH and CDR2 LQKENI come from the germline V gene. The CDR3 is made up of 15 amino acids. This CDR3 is CASSPDTGGYYGYTF.

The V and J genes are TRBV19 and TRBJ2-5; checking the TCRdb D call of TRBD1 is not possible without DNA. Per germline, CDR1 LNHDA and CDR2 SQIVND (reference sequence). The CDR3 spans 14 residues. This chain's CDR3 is CASSTGRIQETQYF. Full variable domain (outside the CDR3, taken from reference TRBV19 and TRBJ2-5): DGGITQSPKYLFRKEGQNVTLSCEQNLNHDAMYWYRQDPGQGLRLIYYSQIVNDFQKGDIAEGYSVSREKKESFPLTVTSAQKNPTAFYLCASSTGRIQETQYFGPGTRLLVL.

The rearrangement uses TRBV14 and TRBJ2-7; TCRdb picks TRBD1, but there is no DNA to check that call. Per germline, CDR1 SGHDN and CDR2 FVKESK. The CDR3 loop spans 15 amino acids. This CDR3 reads CASSSQGARSYEQYF.

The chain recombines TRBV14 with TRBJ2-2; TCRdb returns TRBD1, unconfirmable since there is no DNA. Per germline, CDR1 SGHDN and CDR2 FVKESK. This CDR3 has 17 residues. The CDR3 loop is CASSQGVGGKGTGELFF.

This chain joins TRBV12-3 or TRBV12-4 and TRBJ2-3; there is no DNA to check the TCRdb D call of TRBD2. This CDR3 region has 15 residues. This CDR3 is CASSYGLAGADTQYF.

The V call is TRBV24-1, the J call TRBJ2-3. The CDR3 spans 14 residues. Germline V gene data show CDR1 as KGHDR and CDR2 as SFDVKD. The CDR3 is CATSDSGGADTQYF.

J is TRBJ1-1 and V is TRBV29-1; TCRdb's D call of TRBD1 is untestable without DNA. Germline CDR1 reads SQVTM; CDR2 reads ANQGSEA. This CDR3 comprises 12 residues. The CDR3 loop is CSALQGNTEAFF.

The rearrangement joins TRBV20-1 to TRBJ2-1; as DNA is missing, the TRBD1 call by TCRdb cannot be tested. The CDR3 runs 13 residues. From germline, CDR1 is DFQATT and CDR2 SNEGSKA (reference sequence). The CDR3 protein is CSALGAQGNEQFF.

The CDR3 is CASRPTGPNTEAFF. The rearrangement joins TRBV5-8 to TRBJ1-1; TCRdb's D call of TRBD1 is untestable without DNA. CDR3 size: 14 residues. Germline CDR1 and CDR2: SGHTS and YDEGEE.

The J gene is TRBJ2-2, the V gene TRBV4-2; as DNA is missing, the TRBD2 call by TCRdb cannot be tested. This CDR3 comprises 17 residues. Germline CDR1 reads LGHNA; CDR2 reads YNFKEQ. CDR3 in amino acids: CASSQDKGGGPTGELFF.

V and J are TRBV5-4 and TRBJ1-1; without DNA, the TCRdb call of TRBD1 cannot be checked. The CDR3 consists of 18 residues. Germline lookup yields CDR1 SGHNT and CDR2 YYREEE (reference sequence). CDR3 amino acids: CASSSIGTGATSNTEAFF. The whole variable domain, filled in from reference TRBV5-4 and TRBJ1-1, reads ETGVTQSPTHLIKTRGQQVTLRCSSQSGHNTVSWYQQALGQGPQFIFQYYREEENGRGNFPPRFSGLQFPNYSSELNVNALELDDSALYLCASSSIGTGATSNTEAFFGQGTRLTVV.

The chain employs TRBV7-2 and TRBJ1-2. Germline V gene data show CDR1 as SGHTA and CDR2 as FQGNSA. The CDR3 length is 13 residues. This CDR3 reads CASSLIGLYGYTF.

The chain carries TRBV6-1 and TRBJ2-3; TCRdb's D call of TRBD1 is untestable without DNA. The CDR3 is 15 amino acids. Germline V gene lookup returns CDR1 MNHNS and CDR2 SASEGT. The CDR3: CAARGAGIYTDTQYF.

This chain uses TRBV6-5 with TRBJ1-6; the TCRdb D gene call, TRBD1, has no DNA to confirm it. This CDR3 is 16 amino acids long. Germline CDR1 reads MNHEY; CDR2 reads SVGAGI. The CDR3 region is CASSYPRIGGNSPLHF.

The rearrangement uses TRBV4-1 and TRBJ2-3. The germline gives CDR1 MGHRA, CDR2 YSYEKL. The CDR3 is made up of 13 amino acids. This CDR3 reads CASRQGATDTQYF.